This entry features one T cell receptor (beta chain) sequence. Antigen: not known. Authors' data handling: ImmunoSEQ sequences covered only the junction and lacked quality scores; filtering therefore differed. Clones were read by immunoSEQ multiplex PCR, and TCRdb kept only the in-frame ones, dropping some. From that table come the V and J calls and clone size; the DNA was used to work out D and trimming. The data contain millions of clones, 90% to 95% of them singletons. Germline-derived CDR1 and CDR2 are SGHNT and YYREEE (reference sequence). This CDR3 comprises 16 residues. Trimming left V 1 base short and J 5 bases short, with 16 bases between. This specimen comes from a study of shared clonotypes between healthy human individuals. The study's findings and limits: Shared clonotypes: 4.5% to 5% naive CD4, 3% to 3.5% naive CD8, 2.3% memory CD4, more than 0.3% memory CD8. Only blood samples were collected, and tissue repertoires likely differ. Clonotype sharing across donors was expected to vary with sequencing depth.

Sequenced input: naive CD4+ T cells sorted from blood. Subset specified: CD45RA+ positively selected. This TCR was recovered from a man aged 18 to 29 in good health. The chain has TRBV5-4 and TRBJ2-4, with D possibly being TRBD1 (6 bases). This CDR3 is CASSLSTGKGENIQYF. The CDR3, as DNA: TGTGCCAGCAGCTTGAGTACAGGGAAAGGGGAAAACATTCAGTACTTC.